One and the same sample provided the 28 T cell receptor beta chains below, sequenced in a study of T cell repertoires in cytomegalovirus infection. TCRdb recomputed calls from the reads with MiXCR, one row per CDR3 protein. The sample gives approximately 200,000 distinct CDR3 sequences, 22% of which show up once; 15% to 20% is in the top ten. The sample taken for sequencing was CD8+ T cells from PBMCs. The source of these receptors is a human donor in good health (CMV status not recorded). Some clones in this sample may be carry-over from other donors' samples.

This chain joins TRBV2 and TRBJ2-2; possible D gene TRBD1, 6 bases. The CDR3 sequence is 14 residues long. Germline CDR1 is SNHLY and CDR2 is FYNNEI. V was shortened by 9 bases and J by 7 bases, with 18 bases between the two germline ends. CDR3 sequence reads: CASDLRGLGGELFF. Here the CDR3 DNA reads TGTGCCAGTGATTTAAGGGGGTTAGGCGGGGAGCTGTTTTTT.

This clonotype was recorded a few times. This rearrangement joins TRBV10-3 to TRBJ2-7; tentatively, D is TRBD1 (5 bases). The germline gives CDR1 ENHRY, CDR2 SYGVKD. The CDR3 runs to 13 residues. V lost 4 bases and J 2 bases, leaving 9 bases between the germline ends. The CDR3 region has the DNA TGTGCCATCAGTGTTGACAGTACCTACGAGCAGTACTTC. As protein: CAISVDSTYEQYF.

The chain recombines TRBV19 with TRBJ1-1; D is ambiguous. The CDR3 has 16 residues. CDR1 is LNHDA and CDR2 is SQIVND in the germline V gene (reference sequence). V was shortened by 3 bases and J by 0 bases, with 14 bases between the two germline ends. As DNA, the CDR3 is TGTGCCAGTAGTATCTACAGCGGATTAATGAACACTGAAGCTTTCTTT. This translates into CASSIYSGLMNTEAFF.

The CDR3, as DNA: TGTGCCAGCAGGGAGACTAGCGGGGGGATCAAAAACATTCAGTACTTC. It codes for CASRETSGGIKNIQYF. The rearrangement uses TRBV2 and TRBJ2-4; 13 bases are shared with TRBD2. The germline V gene has CDR1 SNHLY and CDR2 FYNNEI. The V gene end was trimmed by 6 bases and the J gene end by 3 bases; junction bases not matched to a gene: 5. The CDR3 has 16 residues. The entire variable domain, with the rest obtained from reference TRBV2 and TRBJ2-4, is as follows: EPEVTQTPSHQVTQMGQEVILRCVPISNHLYFYWYRQILGQKVEFLVSFYNNEISEKSEIFDDQFSVERPDGSNFTLKIRSTKLEDSAMYFCASRETSGGIKNIQYFGAGTRLSVL.

This clonotype appeared many times. The chain couples TRBV12-3 or TRBV12-4 to TRBJ2-3; weak D call: TRBD2 (5 bases). Trimming removed 1 base at V and 0 bases at J, with 5 bases between. The CDR3 is made up of 14 amino acids. CDR3 in amino acids: CASSLVASTDTQYF. In DNA, the CDR3 is TGTGCCAGCAGTTTAGTAGCGAGCACAGATACGCAGTATTTT.

Comments on this clonotype: A much larger clone is a single base away; this may be a read error. In this CDR3 the conserved last residue, phenylalanine or tryptophan, is missing, so a read error is likely. The chain employs TRBV4-3 and TRBJ2-7; maybe TRBD1 (5 bases). Trimming left V 4 bases short and J 2 bases short, with 12 bases between. The CDR3 length is 14 residues. Germline values: CDR1 LGHNA, CDR2 YSLEER. The CDR3 reads CASSLTVATYEQYL. The CDR3 region has the DNA TGCGCCAGCAGCCTGACAGTCGCAACCTACGAGCAGTACTTA.

This clonotype was observed a few times. The rearrangement joins TRBV7-2 to TRBJ2-2, with D unresolved. Germline CDR1 is SGHTA and CDR2 is FQGNSA. The CDR3 is 15 amino acids. Trimming cost V 1 base and J 7 bases, with 13 bases left between them. The CDR3: CASSLEFWGGGELFF. The CDR3 nucleotides are TGTGCCAGCAGCTTAGAGTTTTGGGGTGGCGGGGAGCTGTTTTTT.

This clonotype has at least ten counts. The chain links TRBV14 to TRBJ1-2; D remains unclear. Per germline, CDR1 SGHDN and CDR2 FVKESK. The CDR3 spans 13 residues. V shed 1 base and J shed 3 bases, with 6 bases lying between them. CDR3 nucleotide sequence: TGTGCCAGCAGCCAAGCCGCTTACTATGGCTACACCTTC. Protein product: CASSQAAYYGYTF.

This clonotype was picked up a small number of times. This rearrangement joins TRBV12-3 or TRBV12-4 to TRBJ1-2; D unclear. The CDR3 totals 12 residues. V was cut by 8 bases and J by 5 bases, with 12 bases left in between. Written as DNA, the CDR3 is TGTGCCAGCGGGCAAGGAGTTTATGGCTACACCTTC. Its protein product is CASGQGVYGYTF.

This clonotype was counted between two and nine times. This rearrangement joins TRBV3-1 to TRBJ2-3, with TRBD2 identical over 10 bases. After removal of 1 base from V and 0 bases from J, the junction contained 7 bases not matched to a gene. Germline loops: CDR1 LGHDT, CDR2 YNNKEL (reference sequence). The CDR3 sequence is 18 residues long. This chain's CDR3 is CASSQGLAGATSTDTQYF. DNA of the CDR3: TGTGCCAGCAGCCAAGGCCTAGCGGGGGCGACTAGCACAGATACGCAGTATTTT.

This clonotype has a single count. A much larger clone is a single base away; this may be a read error. The chain combines TRBV25-1 with TRBJ1-2; D unclear. This CDR3 is built from 12 residues. Germline assignment: CDR1 MGHDK and CDR2 SYGVNS. The CDR3 region is CASSVLSYGCTF. DNA of the CDR3: TGTGCCAGCAGTGTTTTAAGCTATGGCTGCACCTTC.

The chain joins TRBV6-1 to TRBJ1-1; D ambiguous. Trimming shortened V by 5 bases and J by 3 bases, and 10 bases separated the two germline ends. Germline CDR1 reads MNHNS; CDR2 reads SASEGT. The CDR3 length is 13 residues. This CDR3 is CASSRPWDTEAFF. CDR3 DNA sequence: TGTGCCAGCAGTCGACCCTGGGACACTGAAGCTTTCTTT.

This clonotype was counted many times. The V and J genes are TRBV7-8 and TRBJ1-2; D is ambiguous. The length of the CDR3 is 12 residues. Trimming shortened V by 5 bases and J by 5 bases, and 9 bases separated the two germline ends. Germline CDR1 SGHVS, CDR2 FQNEAQ. CDR3 sequence reads: CASSPDLYGYTF. The CDR3 nucleotides are TGTGCCAGCAGCCCGGACTTGTATGGCTACACCTTC.

J is TRBJ1-1 and V is TRBV10-3; D not certain. This CDR3 has 16 residues. The V gene lost 3 bases and the J gene lost 4 bases, with 18 bases spanning the gap. CDR1 and CDR2 (germline): ENHRY, SYGVKD. As DNA, the CDR3 is TGTGCCATCAGTGATCCGGGATGGGAACAGAGCACTGAAGCTTTCTTT. As protein: CAISDPGWEQSTEAFF.

In this sample, this clonotype turned up many times. The rearrangement links TRBV10-3 to TRBJ1-3; 8 bases fit TRBD1. V trimming: 8 bases; J trimming: 2 bases; junction bases outside the gene matches: 5. Germline CDR1 ENHRY, CDR2 SYGVKD. The CDR3 totals 14 residues. The CDR3 spells CAIHGTGTGNTIYF. CDR3 bases: TGTGCCATCCACGGGACAGGCACTGGAAACACCATATATTTT.

This clonotype was seen at least ten times. J is TRBJ2-3 and V is TRBV28; 8 bases are a match to TRBD2. There are 18 residues in the CDR3. CDR1 is MDHEN and CDR2 is SYDVKM in the germline V gene. With 7 bases clipped from V and 1 base from J, the junction kept 16 bases outside the gene matches. CDR3 nucleotide sequence: TGTGCCAGCACTCCTGCGGGTCGGGGGGGCGATGGCACAGATACGCAGTATTTT. Translation gives CASTPAGRGGDGTDTQYF. The whole variable domain, remainder taken from reference TRBV28 and TRBJ2-3, is DVKVTQSSRYLVKRTGEKVFLECVQDMDHENMFWYRQDPGLGLRLIYFSYDVKMKEKGDIPEGYSVSREKKERFSLILESASTNQTSMYLCASTPAGRGGDGTDTQYFGPGTRLTVL.

Ten or more counts support this clonotype. The V and J genes are TRBV28 and TRBJ2-1; D possibly corresponds to TRBD2 (6 bases). Germline CDR1 is MDHEN and CDR2 is SYDVKM. Trimming shortened V by 4 bases and J by 0 bases, and 10 bases separated the two germline ends. CDR3 size: 15 residues. Written as DNA, the CDR3 is TGTGCCAGCAGTTCCACCGGGAGCTCCTACAATGAGCAGTTCTTC. Its translation: CASSSTGSSYNEQFF.

This clonotype has just a few counts. This chain uses TRBV20-1 with TRBJ2-7; TRBD1 aligns across 9 bases. Germline V gene lookup returns CDR1 DFQATT and CDR2 SNEGSKA (reference sequence). The length of the CDR3 is 15 residues. J gave up 0 bases and V 0 bases, and 3 bases lay outside the gene matches. As DNA, the CDR3 is TGCAGTGCTAGAGATGTACAGGGGGCCTCCTACGAGCAGTACTTC. This gives the protein CSARDVQGASYEQYF.

At least ten counts were recorded for this clonotype. This chain connects TRBV27 to TRBJ2-1, with D perhaps matching TRBD2 (5 bases). Germline assignment: CDR1 MNHEY and CDR2 SMNVEV (reference sequence). This CDR3 has 12 residues. V was pared by 5 bases and J by 9 bases, with 11 bases between. CDR3 loop: CASSPFAGEQFF. DNA of the CDR3: TGTGCCAGCAGTCCTTTTGCGGGTGAGCAGTTCTTC.

This clonotype was recorded at least ten times. This chain joins TRBV6-6 and TRBJ2-1; weak D call: TRBD1 (6 bases). Trimming shortened V by 7 bases and J by 4 bases, and 20 bases separated the two germline ends. Germline CDR1 and CDR2: MNHNY and SVGAGI (reference sequence). CDR3 length: 16 amino acids. Here the CDR3 DNA reads TGTGCCAGCATCGAGGGGCTAGTAGGGGGATACAATGAGCAGTTCTTC. This gives the protein CASIEGLVGGYNEQFF.

This clonotype has more than one count but fewer than ten. This chain joins TRBV15 and TRBJ2-7, with 8 nucleotides matching TRBD1. The trim removed 2 bases at V and 4 bases at J, leaving 10 bases unmatched. The CDR3 covers 16 residues. The germline CDR1 and CDR2 sequences are LNHNV and YYDKDF (reference sequence). Here the CDR3 DNA reads TGTGCCACCAGCAGAAACAGGGGGGTGGGGAAGTACGAGCAGTACTTC. This sequence encodes CATSRNRGVGKYEQYF. The variable domain in full, completed from reference TRBV15 and TRBJ2-7, reads DAMVIQNPRYQVTQFGKPVTLSCSQTLNHNVMYWYQQKSSQAPKLLFHYYDKDFNNEADTPDNFQSRRPNTSFCFLDIRSPGLGDTAMYLCATSRNRGVGKYEQYFGPGTRLTVT.

This clonotype turned up a few times. The rearrangement uses TRBV7-9 and TRBJ1-6; unclear D gene. V lost 4 bases and J 0 bases, leaving 10 bases between the germline ends. The CDR3 runs 16 residues. Germline lookup yields CDR1 SEHNR and CDR2 FQNEAQ (reference sequence). CDR3 residues: CASSSTGSSYNSPLHF. In DNA form, the CDR3 reads TGTGCCAGCAGCTCAACTGGGAGCTCCTATAATTCACCCCTCCACTTT.

This rearrangement joins TRBV27 to TRBJ1-5; no clear D. V was shortened by 5 bases and J by 0 bases, with 8 bases between the two germline ends. CDR3 length: 14 residues. Germline lookup yields CDR1 MNHEY and CDR2 SMNVEV (reference sequence). For the CDR3, the DNA is TGTGCCAGCAGTGGGCAATATAGCAATCAGCCCCAGCATTTT. Translated: CASSGQYSNQPQHF.

This clonotype has a handful of counts. The chain employs TRBV7-6 and TRBJ2-7; 8 bases are a match to TRBD1. The CDR3 is 14 residues long. The V and J ends lost 4 bases and 3 bases, in that order; junction bases with no gene match: 5. Germline V gene lookup returns CDR1 SGHVS and CDR2 FNYEAQ. CDR3 nucleotide sequence: TGTGCCAGCAGCTGGCGGACAGGGAACTACGAGCAGTACTTC. This sequence encodes CASSWRTGNYEQYF.

The chain carries TRBV7-4 and TRBJ1-4; D is unclear. The CDR3 is 14 amino acids. Looked up from germline, CDR1 is SGHVT and CDR2 is SQSDAQ. V lost 8 bases to trimming and J lost 3 bases, with 13 bases between them. The CDR3 loop is CASGYGESNEKLFF. Here the CDR3 DNA reads TGTGCCAGCGGGTACGGGGAGTCTAATGAAAAACTGTTTTTT.

As regards this clonotype: One end of the junction does not line up with germline, which may come from a read error. The V gene is TRBV28, the J gene TRBJ2-7; D might be TRBD1 (6 bases). The germline CDR1 and CDR2 sequences are MDHEN and SYDVKM. The CDR3 contains 14 residues. The CDR3 DNA reads as TGTGCCAGCAGTCTTCAGGGGAGCTCCTGCGAGCAGTACTTC. This sequence encodes CASSLQGSSCEQYF.

This chain joins TRBV20-1 and TRBJ2-7, with a tentative D call TRBD2 (5 bases). Germline V gives CDR1 DFQATT, CDR2 SNEGSKA (reference sequence). The germline V and J ends were trimmed by 0 bases and 0 bases, with 9 bases remaining between them. CDR3 size: 14 residues. DNA of the CDR3: TGCAGTGCTAGAGATATAGCGAGCTCCTACGAGCAGTACTTC. Translation: CSARDIASSYEQYF.

This CDR3 reads CASSPKTGFDGNTIYF. CDR3 DNA: TGTGCCAGCTCACCGAAGACAGGGTTTGATGGAAACACCATATATTTT. This chain connects TRBV18 to TRBJ1-3; 7 nucleotides align to TRBD1. Germline V lookup: CDR1 KGHSH, CDR2 LQKENI. The CDR3 covers 16 residues. The V gene end was trimmed by 3 bases and the J gene end by 3 bases; junction bases not matched to a gene: 8.